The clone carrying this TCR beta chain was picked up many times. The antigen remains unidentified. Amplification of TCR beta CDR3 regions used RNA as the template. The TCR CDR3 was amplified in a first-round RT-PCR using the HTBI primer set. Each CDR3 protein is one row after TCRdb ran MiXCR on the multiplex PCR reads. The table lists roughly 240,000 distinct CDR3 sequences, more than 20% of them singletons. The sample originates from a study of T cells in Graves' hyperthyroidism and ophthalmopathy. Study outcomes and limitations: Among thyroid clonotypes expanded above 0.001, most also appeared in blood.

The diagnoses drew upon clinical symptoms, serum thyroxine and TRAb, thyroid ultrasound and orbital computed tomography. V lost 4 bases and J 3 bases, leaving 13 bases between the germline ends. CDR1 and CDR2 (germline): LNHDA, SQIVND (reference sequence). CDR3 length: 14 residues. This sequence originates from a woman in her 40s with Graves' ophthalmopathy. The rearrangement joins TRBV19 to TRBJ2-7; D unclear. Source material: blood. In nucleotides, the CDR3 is TGTGCCAGTAGTAGAACGTCAGCAGGCTACGAGCAGTACTTC. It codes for CASSRTSAGYEQYF. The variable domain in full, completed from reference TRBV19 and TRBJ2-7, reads DGGITQSPKYLFRKEGQNVTLSCEQNLNHDAMYWYRQDPGQGLRLIYYSQIVNDFQKGDIAEGYSVSREKKESFPLTVTSAQKNPTAFYLCASSRTSAGYEQYFGPGTRLTVT.